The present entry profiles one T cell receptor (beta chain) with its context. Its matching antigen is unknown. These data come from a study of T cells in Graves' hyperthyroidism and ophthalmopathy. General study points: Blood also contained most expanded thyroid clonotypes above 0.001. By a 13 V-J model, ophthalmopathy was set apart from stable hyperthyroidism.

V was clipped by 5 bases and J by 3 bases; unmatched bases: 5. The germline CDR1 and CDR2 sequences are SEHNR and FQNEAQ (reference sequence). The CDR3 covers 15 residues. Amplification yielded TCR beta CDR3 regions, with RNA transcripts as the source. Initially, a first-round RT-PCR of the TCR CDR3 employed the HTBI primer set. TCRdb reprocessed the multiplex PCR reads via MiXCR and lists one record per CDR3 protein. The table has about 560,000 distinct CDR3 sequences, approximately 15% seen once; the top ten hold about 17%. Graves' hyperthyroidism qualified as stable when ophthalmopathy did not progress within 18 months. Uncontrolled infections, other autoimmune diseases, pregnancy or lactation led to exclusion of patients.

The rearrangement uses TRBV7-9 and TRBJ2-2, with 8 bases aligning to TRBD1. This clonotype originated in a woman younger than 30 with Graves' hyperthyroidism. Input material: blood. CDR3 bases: TGTGCCAGCAGCAAGACAGGGGTGTACACCGGGGAGCTGTTTTTT. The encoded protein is CASSKTGVYTGELFF.